The next 23 T cell receptor beta chains were all read from a single sample in a study of blood T cells in healthy people across ages. Then a second PCR, running roughly 7 to 11 cycles, was carried out with a sample-barcoded 5' primer and a J-beta primer mix. TCRdb analysed the 5' RACE reads with MiXCR anew, one entry per CDR3 protein. The repertoire holds more than 750,000 distinct CDR3 sequences, 29% seen once, with about 10% in the top ten. These data were also reused for a study on T cells of mothers and their children.

The sample consisted of blood. All receptors come from a woman between 35 and 50 years old in good health.

This clonotype was counted many times. The chain employs TRBV7-2 and TRBJ2-7; TRBD1 matches 7 bases. V was pared by 5 bases and J by 1 base, with 5 bases of the junction left unmatched. The CDR3 runs 14 residues. Germline V gives CDR1 SGHTA, CDR2 FQGNSA. Here the CDR3 reads CASSPNRGSYEQYF. The CDR3 coding sequence is TGTGCCAGCAGCCCGAACAGGGGATCCTACGAGCAGTACTTC.

This clonotype was seen many times. The genes are TRBV4-1 and TRBJ2-5, with TRBD2 matching 8 bases. V dropped 0 bases and J dropped 5; count of bases not matched to a gene: 5. In germline, CDR1 is MGHRA, CDR2 YSYEKL. CDR3 size: 15 residues. DNA of the CDR3: TGCGCCAGCAGCCAAGATGGCCGGGGGGGTGAGACCCAGTACTTC. Amino acid sequence: CASSQDGRGGETQYF.

This clonotype was detected only a few times. The genes are TRBV5-1 and TRBJ2-1; 9 nucleotides agree with TRBD1. V was clipped by 3 bases and J by 6 bases; unmatched bases: 7. CDR1 is SGHRS and CDR2 is YFSETQ in the germline V gene. This CDR3 spans 15 amino acids. The CDR3 protein is CASSSRQGDSNEQFF. The DNA of the CDR3 is TGCGCCAGCAGCTCGAGACAGGGGGATAGCAATGAGCAGTTCTTC. Full variable domain (missing parts from reference TRBV5-1 and TRBJ2-1): KAGVTQTPRYLIKTRGQQVTLSCSPISGHRSVSWYQQTPGQGLQFLFEYFSETQRNKGNFPGRFSGRQFSNSRSEMNVSTLELGDSALYLCASSSRQGDSNEQFFGPGTRLTVL.

This clonotype was found a few times. The CDR3 nucleotides read TGTGCCACCCGGACCGACACTACACAGAACACTGAAGCTTTCTTT. This sequence encodes CATRTDTTQNTEAFF. V gene TRBV12-3 or TRBV12-4 combines with J gene TRBJ1-1; D is unclear. The CDR3 consists of 15 residues. Trimming left V 10 bases short and J 1 base short, with 19 bases between.

A remark on this clonotype: With a much larger clone just one base away, this may be a read error. The chain uses TRBV3-1 and TRBJ2-1; the D is unclear. From germline, CDR1 is LGHDT and CDR2 YNNKEL (reference sequence). This CDR3 comprises 15 residues. The CDR3 reads CASGQGWTTYNEQFF. The CDR3 bases are TGTGCCAGCGGCCAAGGCTGGACCACCTACAATGAGCAGTTCTTC.

In this sample, this clonotype turned up many times. The chain recombines TRBV6-2 or TRBV6-3 with TRBJ2-1; TRBD2 matches at 10 bases. The J segment lost 4 bases and the V segment lost 10 bases, leaving 7 bases of the junction unmatched. Germline CDR1 MNHEY, CDR2 SVGEGT. This CDR3 spans 14 amino acids. CDR3 amino acids: CATSRAGGYNEQFF. The CDR3 DNA is TGTGCCACCTCTCGAGCGGGGGGGTACAATGAGCAGTTCTTC.

The table lists this clonotype with a count of one. A junction end diverges from the germline sequence, so it may reflect a read error. The rearrangement links TRBV7-9 to TRBJ2-1; D not resolved. CDR3 size: 12 residues. Germline CDR1 and CDR2: SEHNR and FQNEAQ (reference sequence). CDR3 nucleotide sequence: TGTGCCACCAGCCCAAGCATAAATGAGCAGTTCTTC. Translating it yields CATSPSINEQFF.

This clonotype was found many times. The J gene is TRBJ2-1, the V gene TRBV7-2; 10 bases align to TRBD2. The CDR3 runs to 15 residues. In germline, CDR1 is SGHTA, CDR2 FQGNSA. V lost 4 bases and J lost 2; bases outside the gene matches: 2. The DNA for the CDR3 is TGTGCCAGCAGCTGGAGCGGGGGGGCCTACAATGAGCAGTTCTTC. The encoded protein is CASSWSGGAYNEQFF.

The chain links TRBV9 to TRBJ1-4; TRBD1 is a possible D gene (5 bases). The CDR3 contains 16 residues. The V gene's germline CDR1 is SGDLS and CDR2 YYNGEE. Deletions cut 0 bases from V and 1 base from J, with 10 bases between. CDR3 region: CASSVGGLGTNEKLFF. In nucleotides, the CDR3 is TGTGCCAGCAGCGTAGGGGGACTGGGAACTAATGAAAAACTGTTTTTT. Full variable domain (outside the CDR3, taken from reference TRBV9 and TRBJ1-4): DSGVTQTPKHLITATGQRVTLRCSPRSGDLSVYWYQQSLDQGLQFLIQYYNGEERAKGNILERFSAQQFPDLHSELNLSSLELGDSALYFCASSVGGLGTNEKLFFGSGTQLSVL.

This clonotype was counted only a few times. This CDR3 is CASRSSGDFSYEQYF. The CDR3 DNA follows: TGTGCCAGCAGGAGTTCGGGGGATTTCTCCTACGAGCAGTACTTC. The V call is TRBV28, the J call TRBJ2-7; D may be TRBD2 (6 bases). CDR3 size: 15 residues. The germline V and J ends were trimmed by 6 bases and 0 bases, with 15 bases remaining between them. Germline V gene sequence: CDR1 MDHEN, CDR2 SYDVKM.

This clonotype was counted ten times or more. The chain uses TRBV3-1 and TRBJ2-6; a possible D gene is TRBD1 (5 bases). This CDR3 comprises 13 residues. The V end lost 1 base, the J end lost 14 bases, and 12 bases lay between the germline ends. Germline values: CDR1 LGHDT, CDR2 YNNKEL (reference sequence). The CDR3 nucleotides read TGTGCCAGCAGCCAAGCAACAGGCCGTTTCCTGACTTTC. Amino acid sequence: CASSQATGRFLTF.

This clonotype was observed at least ten times. The rearrangement links TRBV2 to TRBJ1-5, with D hard to call. CDR3 length equals 13 residues. Deletions cut 7 bases from V and 2 bases from J, with 9 bases between. The germline CDR1 and CDR2 sequences are SNHLY and FYNNEI. CDR3 sequence reads: CASNRGGNQPQHF. The DNA of the CDR3 is TGTGCCAGCAACCGGGGTGGCAATCAGCCCCAGCATTTT.

This clonotype was detected many times. The chain is built from TRBV12-3 or TRBV12-4 and TRBJ2-7; D may match TRBD1 or TRBD2 (6 bases each). The CDR3 length is 15 residues. The germline V and J ends were trimmed by 6 bases and 4 bases, with 19 bases remaining between them. The CDR3 here is CASSEGGSQKYEQYF. CDR3 sequence (DNA): TGTGCCAGCAGCGAAGGGGGGTCCCAAAAATACGAGCAGTACTTC.

As concerns this clonotype: A much more abundant neighbour one base away suggests this may be a read error. The genes are TRBV11-1 and TRBJ2-5; D might be TRBD2 (6 bases). CDR3 size: 15 residues. Looked up from germline, CDR1 is SGHAT and CDR2 is FQDESV (reference sequence). CDR3 amino acids: CVSSLAAADQETQYF. The CDR3 nucleotides are TGTGTCAGCAGCTTAGCGGCGGCAGACCAAGAGACCCAGTACTTC.

Ten or more counts support this clonotype. The chain employs TRBV15 and TRBJ2-1; 8 bases line up with TRBD1. Unmatched junction bases numbered 9, after V lost 4 bases and J lost 7 bases. The germline gives CDR1 LNHNV, CDR2 YYDKDF (reference sequence). The CDR3 covers 15 residues. The CDR3 region has the DNA TGTGCCACCAGCACCATGGGCAGGGGGCGTAATGAGCAGTTCTTC. Translated, it gives CATSTMGRGRNEQFF.

This clonotype was picked up many times. The J gene is TRBJ2-7, the V gene TRBV28; maybe TRBD1 (6 bases). This CDR3 contains 15 residues. V was trimmed by 5 bases and J by 2 bases, leaving 16 bases between them. The germline V gene encodes CDR1 MDHEN and CDR2 SYDVKM. CDR3 sequence: CASSTPDSSPYEQYF. Here the CDR3 DNA reads TGTGCCAGCAGTACTCCGGACAGTAGTCCCTACGAGCAGTACTTC.

Worth noting for this clonotype: Being one base from a much bigger clone, this may be a read error. This sequence joins TRBV5-1 and TRBJ2-4, with TRBD1 identical over 7 bases. The J call is uncertain, as TRBJ2-5 better fits the DNA end. The CDR3 is made up of 15 amino acids. Germline V lookup: CDR1 SGHRS, CDR2 YFSETQ. CDR3 region: CANSGRTGPQETQYF. The CDR3 DNA is TGCGCCAACAGCGGACGGACAGGCCCTCAAGAGACCCAGTACTTC.

There are many counts of this clonotype. The genes are TRBV12-3 or TRBV12-4 and TRBJ1-2; D possibly corresponds to TRBD1 (5 bases). V was clipped by 3 bases and J by 4 bases, with 9 bases between them. CDR3 length: 13 residues. CDR3 sequence: CASSFGRAYGYTF. As DNA, the CDR3 is TGTGCCAGCAGTTTTGGCAGGGCCTATGGCTACACCTTC.

J is TRBJ2-5 and V is TRBV5-1; TRBD1 aligns across 8 bases. CDR1 SGHRS and CDR2 YFSETQ come from the germline V gene. V gave up 3 bases and J gave up 5 bases; unmatched junction bases: 9. The length of the CDR3 is 15 residues. CDR3 region: CASSYGQGDSETQYF. In DNA, the CDR3 is TGCGCCAGCAGCTATGGACAGGGCGATTCGGAGACCCAGTACTTC.

This clonotype was seen ten or more times. The J gene is TRBJ2-1, the V gene TRBV4-1, with 11 bases fitting TRBD2. Per germline, CDR1 MGHRA and CDR2 YSYEKL. CDR3 length: 17 residues. V lost 4 bases to trimming and J lost 4 bases; unmatched junction nucleotides: 9. CDR3 protein: CASSPLAGGEAYNEQFF. The CDR3, as DNA: TGCGCCAGCAGCCCTTTAGCGGGGGGGGAAGCTTACAATGAGCAGTTCTTC.

As to this clonotype: Mismatch with germline at one junction end may stem from a read error. The J gene is TRBJ2-1, the V gene TRBV12-3 or TRBV12-4; D is perhaps TRBD2 (5 bases). The CDR3 length is 15 residues. The CDR3 coding sequence is TGTGCCAGCAGTTCGAATTCCGGGAATAACAATGAGCAGGTCTTC. As protein: CASSSNSGNNNEQVF.

As for this clonotype: It is likely a read error, because the conserved phenylalanine at the end of the CDR3 is missing. The rearrangement links TRBV5-1 to TRBJ2-2; no firm D call. The germline gives CDR1 SGHRS, CDR2 YFSETQ. The CDR3 has 14 amino acids. V lost 4 bases to trimming and J lost 4 bases, with 11 bases between them. Here the CDR3 DNA reads TGCGCCAGCAGCCTGGTACGGAGCACCGGGGAGCTGTTTTGT. Residues: CASSLVRSTGELFC.

Details on this clonotype: Germline and junction disagree at one end, which may indicate a read error. V is TRBV29-1 and J is TRBJ2-1; D is unclear. The germline V gene has CDR1 SQVTM and CDR2 ANQGSEA. There are 10 residues in the CDR3. CDR3 in amino acids: CSVAENEQVF. CDR3 DNA sequence: TGCAGCGTTGCCGAGAATGAGCAGGTCTTC.